These T cell receptor beta chains were read from a single sample in a study of shared clonotypes between healthy human individuals. Assay used: immunoSEQ multiplex PCR; TCRdb lists only in-frame clones, some missing. This table holds around 2,000,000 clones, approximately 94% found once. Specimen: naive CD8+ T cells sorted from blood. These receptors came from a man aged 18 to 30 in good health. CDR3s include the opening cysteine and the closing phenylalanine or tryptophan. The order of the fields is CDR3 length, clone size, V gene, J gene, D gene, CDR3 DNA, CDR3 protein. The D gene is left open where the match is weak. Not every row has a clone size; where given, it reads once, few, many or a size class.

17	-	TRBV11-3	TRBJ2-1	TRBD2	TGTGCCAGCAGCTCCGCCTGGACTAGCGGGGGGTTGAATGAGCAGTTCTTC	CASSSAWTSGGLNEQFF
12	-	TRBV15	TRBJ1-1	-	TGTGCCACCAGCAGGGAGAACACTGAAGCTTTCTTT	CATSRENTEAFF
14	-	TRBV9	TRBJ2-2	-	TGTGCCAGCAGCGGCCACTTGAACACCGGGGAGCTGTTTTTT	CASSGHLNTGELFF
15	-	TRBV19	TRBJ1-1	TRBD1	TGTGCCAGTAGTGATCGGGGCAGGGGGCTCGCTGAAGCTTTCTTT	CASSDRGRGLAEAFF
16	-	TRBV11-2	TRBJ1-2	-	TGTGCCAGCAGCTTAGTAGGCGGTTCAGGAGGGTATGGCTACACCTTC	CASSLVGGSGGYGYTF
12	-	TRBV6-6	TRBJ2-7	-	TGTGCCAGCTCGCGAGGGGCCGACGAGCAGTACTTC	CASSRGADEQYF
15	-	TRBV27	TRBJ2-4	TRBD2	TGTGCCAGCAGTTTATCAAGCGGGACGAAAAACATTCAGTACTTC	CASSLSSGTKNIQYF
16	-	TRBV7-9	TRBJ2-5	TRBD2	TGTGCCAGCATCGCAGGGGCGGGGGGCGACCAAGAGACCCAGTACTTC	CASIAGAGGDQETQYF
15	-	TRBV9	TRBJ2-7	-	TGTGCCAGCAGCGTAGGGGGGACTTCCTCCTACGAGCAGTACTTC	CASSVGGTSSYEQYF
14	-	TRBV30	TRBJ2-3	-	TGTGCCTGGAGTGAAGGGGAAGGCACAGATACGCAGTATTTT	CAWSEGEGTDTQYF
13	-	TRBV2	TRBJ2-5	TRBD2	TGTGCCAGCAATCCGGGACTAGAGGAGACCCAGTACTTC	CASNPGLEETQYF
18	-	TRBV5-4	TRBJ2-2	TRBD2	TGTGCCAGCAGCTTCGGGCTAGCGGATCCCGCGAACACCGGGGAGCTGTTTTTT	CASSFGLADPANTGELFF
15	-	TRBV4-2	TRBJ2-2	TRBD1	TGTGCCAGCAGCCACCGGGACAGGGGGACCGGGGAGCTGTTTTTT	CASSHRDRGTGELFF
16	-	TRBV9	TRBJ2-7	-	TGTGCCAGCAGTCCAAGGGAGGGGGTCCTAAGTGAGGAGCAGTACTTC	CASSPREGVLSEEQYF
14	once	TRBV30	TRBJ1-1	-	TGTGCCTGGACCTATGGAGGGAGTAACACTGAAGCTTTCTTT	CAWTYGGSNTEAFF
13	-	TRBV6-1	TRBJ1-2	TRBD1	TGTGCCAGCCAACAGGGGCGGACCTATGGCTACACCTTC	CASQQGRTYGYTF
15	-	TRBV5-4	TRBJ2-5	TRBD2	TGTGCCAGCAGCTCCCCAGCGGGAGGTCAAGAGACCCAGTACTTC	CASSSPAGGQETQYF
12	-	TRBV28	TRBJ2-7	-	TGTGCCAGCAGCCCCGACGCCTACGAGCAGTACTTC	CASSPDAYEQYF
15	once	TRBV27	TRBJ2-7	-	TGTGCCAGCAGTTTAGCGGGGGCCATTAAACTCGAGCAGTACTTC	CASSLAGAIKLEQYF
16	-	TRBV10-2	TRBJ2-7	-	TGCGCCAGCATAGGATTTGAGGAGGGGGCGCTTTACGAGCAGTACTTC	CASIGFEEGALYEQYF
15	-	TRBV7-2	TRBJ1-1	-	TGTGCCAGCAGCTTAAATGGGGGGTTGTACACTGAAGCTTTCTTT	CASSLNGGLYTEAFF
14	-	TRBV27	TRBJ2-7	-	TGTGCCAGCAGTTTAGCCCGGTTCTCCTACGAGCAGTACTTC	CASSLARFSYEQYF
17	once	TRBV5-4	TRBJ2-7	TRBD2	TGTGCCAGCAGCTTCGGAGCCGGGGGACTAGCGGACTACGAGCAGTACTTC	CASSFGAGGLADYEQYF
11	-	TRBV5-4	TRBJ1-2	-	TGTGCCAGCGGACAGAACTATGGCTACACCTTC	CASGQNYGYTF
15	-	TRBV4-3	TRBJ2-1	TRBD1	TGCGCCAGCAGGACAGGGGCGAGCTCCTACAATGAGCAGTTCTTC	CASRTGASSYNEQFF
15	-	TRBV11-2	TRBJ2-7	TRBD1	TGTGCCAGCAGCACCGGGACAGGGGGCTTCTACGAGCAGTACTTC	CASSTGTGGFYEQYF
14	-	TRBV10-2	TRBJ1-1	TRBD1	TGCGCCAGCACCCTGACAGGGGAGAACACTGAAGCTTTCTTT	CASTLTGENTEAFF
12	-	TRBV30	TRBJ1-1	-	TGTGCCTGGAGTACAGGGAGGACTGAAGCTTTCTTT	CAWSTGRTEAFF
13	-	TRBV7-3	TRBJ2-5	-	TGTGCCAGCAGTCTAAAGGTCCAAGAGACCCAGTACTTC	CASSLKVQETQYF
14	-	TRBV7-9	TRBJ2-3	TRBD1	TGTGCCAGCAGCTTAGAGGACAGGGCAGATACGCAGTATTTT	CASSLEDRADTQYF
15	-	TRBV19	TRBJ1-4	TRBD1	TGTGCCAGTAGTGACCGGGACAGGCCTAATGAAAAACTGTTTTTT	CASSDRDRPNEKLFF
15	-	TRBV19	TRBJ1-5	-	TGTGCCAGTAGTATTGATGAATATAGCAATCAGCCCCAGCATTTT	CASSIDEYSNQPQHF